Following are 27 T cell receptor beta chains from one sample sequenced in a study of technical replicates of blood from a few donors. Using immunoSEQ multiplex PCR, the repertoire was profiled, and TCRdb retains in-frame clones only, with some absent. The table lists around 80,000 clones, about 98% of them singletons. Source material: T cells isolated from PBMCs. Source of these receptors: a human donor in good health.

In DNA form, the CDR3 reads TGTGCCAGCAAGGACAGGGAGTTCAGCGAGCAGTACTTC. Its protein is CASKDREFSEQYF. The rearrangement links TRBV7-9 to TRBJ2-7; 8 bases line up with TRBD1. The V gene end was trimmed by 7 bases and the J gene end by 6 bases; junction bases not matched to a gene: 8. The germline V gene has CDR1 SEHNR and CDR2 FQNEAQ (reference sequence). CDR3 length equals 13 residues.

The genes are TRBV6-6 and TRBJ2-1; 14 nucleotides agree with TRBD2. CDR1 and CDR2 (germline): MNHNY, SVGAGI (reference sequence). Trimming took 6 bases from V and 7 from J; bases not matched to a gene: 8. This CDR3 is 16 amino acids long. The DNA for the CDR3 is TGTGCCAGCAGACCTGGACTAGCGGGAGGATCTAATGAGCAGTTCTTC. This gives the protein CASRPGLAGGSNEQFF.

This rearrangement joins TRBV30 to TRBJ1-4, with D perhaps matching TRBD1 (5 bases). The CDR3 spans 12 residues. Per the germline V gene, CDR1 is GTSNPN and CDR2 is SVGIG (reference sequence). V was pared by 8 bases and J by 8 bases, with 15 bases between. The CDR3 coding sequence is TGTGCCGGCAGGGTTTGGGAAGAAAAACTGTTTTTT. Translating gives CAGRVWEEKLFF.

This clone has a single count. V and J are TRBV10-3 and TRBJ2-1, with TRBD2 as a possible D gene (6 bases). CDR1 and CDR2 (germline): ENHRY, SYGVKD. This CDR3 comprises 12 residues. V was shortened by 8 bases and J by 3 bases, with 8 bases between the two germline ends. As DNA, the CDR3 is TGTGCCATCCGGGACTTCTACAATGAGCAGTTCTTC. Its translation: CAIRDFYNEQFF.

The CDR3 sequence: CASSLDGTGTPGYTF. DNA of the CDR3: TGCGCCAGCAGCTTGGACGGGACAGGGACTCCCGGCTACACCTTC. The chain links TRBV5-1 to TRBJ1-2, with 9 bases that match TRBD1. The CDR3 loop spans 15 amino acids. Trimming removed 0 bases from V and 8 bases from J; junction bases left unmatched: 8. Germline V lookup: CDR1 SGHRS, CDR2 YFSETQ. Using reference TRBV5-1 and TRBJ1-2 for the parts outside the CDR3, the full variable domain is KAGVTQTPRYLIKTRGQQVTLSCSPISGHRSVSWYQQTPGQGLQFLFEYFSETQRNKGNFPGRFSGRQFSNSRSEMNVSTLELGDSALYLCASSLDGTGTPGYTFGSGTRLTVV.

The chain recombines TRBV10-2 with TRBJ2-1, with 11 bases that match TRBD1. Per germline, CDR1 WSHSY and CDR2 SAAADI. With V trimmed by 5 bases and J by 7 bases, 4 bases remained unmatched. CDR3 length equals 14 residues. CDR3 nucleotides: TGCGCCAGCAGTCCCGGGACAGGGGGTAATGAGCAGTTCTTC. Amino acids: CASSPGTGGNEQFF.

This sequence joins TRBV5-6 and TRBJ2-3, with 7 bases matching TRBD2. The CDR3 covers 15 residues. The germline gives CDR1 SGHDT, CDR2 YYEEEE. Trimming cost V 4 bases and J 2 bases; bases outside gene matches: 7. The CDR3 nucleotides are TGTGCCAGCAGCACTGGGGGGGGTAACACAGATACGCAGTATTTT. The encoded protein is CASSTGGGNTDTQYF.

The chain couples TRBV11-2 to TRBJ1-2; 12 positions agree with TRBD1. There are 17 residues in the CDR3. Germline V gene sequence: CDR1 SGHAT, CDR2 FQNNGV. The V segment lost 4 bases and the J segment 0 bases; nucleotides outside the gene matches: 6. Here the CDR3 DNA reads TGTGCCAGCAGCTACCGGGACAGGGGGCGGGCTAACTATGGCTACACCTTC. It translates to CASSYRDRGRANYGYTF.

This clone has just one count. The gene calls are TRBV10-3 and TRBJ2-5, with TRBD2 identical over 10 bases. From germline, CDR1 is ENHRY and CDR2 SYGVKD. The CDR3 totals 16 residues. After removal of 4 bases from V and 5 bases from J, the junction contained 10 bases not matched to a gene. CDR3 protein: CAISGRPSGGDETQYF. The CDR3 DNA is TGTGCCATCAGTGGAAGGCCTAGCGGGGGAGATGAGACCCAGTACTTC.

The chain carries TRBV19 and TRBJ2-5; the D gene is possibly TRBD2 (6 bases). Germline V gene data show CDR1 as LNHDA and CDR2 as SQIVND (reference sequence). V shed 6 bases and J shed 2 bases, with 10 bases lying between them. The CDR3 is 13 amino acids. CDR3 protein: CASRLEGQETQYF. CDR3 DNA sequence: TGTGCCAGTAGGTTGGAGGGACAAGAGACCCAGTACTTC.

The chain is built from TRBV7-8 and TRBJ2-7; 13 nucleotides match TRBD2. CDR3 size: 15 residues. V lost 5 bases and J lost 5; bases outside the gene matches: 6. Germline V gene data show CDR1 as SGHVS and CDR2 as FQNEAQ. CDR3 region: CASSHWTSGGHEQYF. DNA of the CDR3: TGTGCCAGCAGCCACTGGACTAGCGGGGGCCACGAGCAGTACTTC.

This rearrangement joins TRBV28 to TRBJ2-5; D is unclear. The DNA end is more similar to TRBJ2-7, so the J call may be wrong. This CDR3 spans 11 amino acids. Germline V CDR1 and CDR2: MDHEN, SYDVKM. Written as DNA, the CDR3 is TGTGCCAGCAGTTACGCAGGCGAGCAGTACTTC. As protein: CASSYAGEQYF.

The chain recombines TRBV18 with TRBJ1-1; tentative D call: TRBD1 (5 bases). Trimming stripped 2 bases from V and 5 bases from J, with 12 bases between. This CDR3 is built from 14 residues. The germline V gene encodes CDR1 KGHSH and CDR2 LQKENI. In nucleotides, the CDR3 is TGTGCCAGCTCACCAATTCAGGGAAGGACTGAAGCTTTCTTT. Protein: CASSPIQGRTEAFF.

This clone was seen just once. V gene TRBV20-1 combines with J gene TRBJ2-4, with unresolved D. This CDR3 is built from 9 residues. Trimming pared 7 bases from V and 7 bases from J, leaving 5 bases between. Looked up from germline, CDR1 is DFQATT and CDR2 is SNEGSKA (reference sequence). The chain's CDR3 is CSGPNIQYF. In DNA form, the CDR3 reads TGCAGTGGGCCGAACATTCAGTACTTC.

This sequence joins TRBV6-1 and TRBJ1-3, with D hard to call. V gave up 4 bases and J gave up 3 bases, with 13 bases separating them. The CDR3 totals 15 residues. CDR1 MNHNS and CDR2 SASEGT come from the germline V gene. In DNA form, the CDR3 reads TGTGCCAGCAGTGGAGGTCCATTAAGTGGAAACACCATATATTTT. Amino acid sequence: CASSGGPLSGNTIYF.

The CDR3 nucleotides are TGTGCCAGCAGCGGGGGGTTCACCGGGGAGCTGTTTTTT. It specifies CASSGGFTGELFF. J is TRBJ2-2 and V is TRBV5-4; the D gene is possibly TRBD2 (6 bases). Between the trimmed V and J ends, which lost 4 bases and 4 bases, there was a span of 8 bases. CDR1 and CDR2 (germline): SGHNT, YYREEE (reference sequence). This CDR3 is 13 amino acids long.

For the CDR3, the DNA is TGTGCCAGCAGCTTAGTGGTAGCGGGAGGGGCGAACACCGGGGAGCTGTTTTTT. Protein: CASSLVVAGGANTGELFF. The chain couples TRBV7-6 to TRBJ2-2, with 11 nucleotides matching TRBD2. V gave up 1 base and J gave up 0 bases; unmatched junction bases: 4. CDR1 and CDR2 (germline): SGHVS, FNYEAQ. The CDR3 is 18 amino acids.

The chain carries TRBV4-2 and TRBJ1-1; D ambiguous. The CDR3 consists of 15 residues. With 0 bases removed from V and 2 bases from J, the gap between germline ends came to 10 bases. Germline-derived CDR1 and CDR2 are LGHNA and YNFKEQ. CDR3 sequence: CASSQDRWSNTEAFF. The CDR3 DNA reads TGTGCCAGCAGCCAAGATCGTTGGAGTAACACTGAAGCTTTCTTT.

The chain employs TRBV19 and TRBJ2-6, with D tentatively TRBD2 (5 bases). V was trimmed by 1 base and J by 0 bases, leaving 7 bases between them. The CDR3 length is 16 residues. The V gene's germline CDR1 is LNHDA and CDR2 SQIVND (reference sequence). CDR3 sequence (DNA): TGTGCCAGTAGTATAGCCGGACTCTCTGGGGCCAACGTCCTGACTTTC. Amino acids: CASSIAGLSGANVLTF. Together with reference TRBV19 and TRBJ2-6, the CDR3 gives the full variable domain: DGGITQSPKYLFRKEGQNVTLSCEQNLNHDAMYWYRQDPGQGLRLIYYSQIVNDFQKGDIAEGYSVSREKKESFPLTVTSAQKNPTAFYLCASSIAGLSGANVLTFGAGSRLTVL.

This clone was seen just once. This rearrangement joins TRBV6-6 to TRBJ2-7; D possibly corresponds to TRBD1 (6 bases). Trimming removed 8 bases at V and 6 bases at J, with 26 bases between. Germline V gene lookup returns CDR1 MNHNY and CDR2 SVGAGI (reference sequence). The CDR3 runs to 16 residues. The CDR3 DNA reads as TGTGCCAGCCACGCCTACTCTGACAGGAAGCTAGGCGAGCAGTACTTC. It specifies CASHAYSDRKLGEQYF.

V is TRBV14 and J is TRBJ2-7; TRBD1 aligns across 8 bases. V dropped 4 bases and J dropped 4; count of bases not matched to a gene: 9. The CDR3 is made up of 15 amino acids. Per the germline V gene, CDR1 is SGHDN and CDR2 is FVKESK. CDR3 loop: CASSPTRTGSYEQYF. The CDR3 DNA reads as TGTGCCAGCAGCCCTACCAGGACAGGGTCGTACGAGCAGTACTTC.

The V call is TRBV5-1, the J call TRBJ2-5, with a weak D call TRBD2 (5 bases). Germline-derived CDR1 and CDR2 are SGHRS and YFSETQ. This CDR3 spans 14 amino acids. V was trimmed by 2 bases and J by 4 bases, leaving 12 bases between them. CDR3: CASSLEGAGETQYF. CDR3 sequence (DNA): TGCGCCAGCAGCTTAGAGGGCGCGGGAGAGACCCAGTACTTC.

The chain couples TRBV11-3 to TRBJ1-1; TRBD1 is a possible D gene (6 bases). Germline V gene data show CDR1 as SGHNT and CDR2 as YENEEA. The CDR3 is made up of 16 amino acids. V lost 0 bases and J 3 bases, leaving 14 bases between the germline ends. The CDR3 region is CASSLEGTREHTEAFF. CDR3 DNA sequence: TGTGCCAGCAGCTTAGAGGGGACAAGGGAACACACTGAAGCTTTCTTT. Filled out from reference TRBV11-3 and TRBJ1-1, the complete variable domain reads EAGVVQSPRYKIIEKKQPVAFWCNPISGHNTLYWYLQNLGQGPELLIRYENEEAVDDSQLPKDRFSAERLKGVDSTLKIQPAELGDSAVYLCASSLEGTREHTEAFFGQGTRLTVV.

The table lists this clone with a count of one. The rearrangement joins TRBV5-1 to TRBJ2-3; 15 bases fit TRBD2. Germline V CDR1 and CDR2: SGHRS, YFSETQ. The CDR3 has 20 amino acids. After removal of 7 bases from V and 1 base from J, the junction contained 16 bases not matched to a gene. CDR3 coding DNA: TGCGCCAGCGCCGCACGATTGGGACTAGCGGGAGGATACGGCACAGATACGCAGTATTTT. Translating gives CASAARLGLAGGYGTDTQYF. Complete variable domain (other parts from reference TRBV5-1 and TRBJ2-3): KAGVTQTPRYLIKTRGQQVTLSCSPISGHRSVSWYQQTPGQGLQFLFEYFSETQRNKGNFPGRFSGRQFSNSRSEMNVSTLELGDSALYLCASAARLGLAGGYGTDTQYFGPGTRLTVL.

This chain links TRBV6-1 with TRBJ2-7, with a weak D call TRBD2 (6 bases). The CDR3 consists of 15 residues. With 5 bases removed from V and 0 bases from J, the gap between germline ends came to 14 bases. The germline CDR1 and CDR2 sequences are MNHNS and SASEGT. The CDR3 DNA follows: TGTGCCAGCAGTCCCTCCTTGACTAGCTCCTACGAGCAGTACTTC. Amino acid sequence: CASSPSLTSSYEQYF.

The chain couples TRBV30 to TRBJ2-7; 13 bases agree with TRBD2. The CDR3 covers 15 residues. The germline V gene encodes CDR1 GTSNPN and CDR2 SVGIG (reference sequence). Unmatched junction bases numbered 7, after V lost 1 base and J lost 7 bases. CDR3 DNA: TGTGCCTGGAGTGAGGGACTAGCGGGGACGTGGGAGCAGTACTTC. This translates into CAWSEGLAGTWEQYF.

The chain is built from TRBV28 and TRBJ2-1; D is ambiguous. CDR1 and CDR2 from the germline V gene are MDHEN and SYDVKM. V was cut by 1 base and J by 7 bases, with 8 bases left in between. The CDR3 length is 13 residues. The CDR3 sequence is CASSLSAVNEQFF. The CDR3 bases are TGTGCCAGCAGTTTATCTGCGGTGAATGAGCAGTTCTTC.